Sequencing of this TCR beta chain was carried out in a study of shared clonotypes between healthy human individuals. Study-wide points: In contrast to clonotypes shared by all four donors, non-shared clonotypes had lower generation probabilities.

Germline-derived CDR1 and CDR2 are MDHEN and SYDVKM. CDR3 length: 14 residues. Unmatched junction bases numbered 12, after V lost 7 bases and J lost 7 bases. All the donors were Caucasian adults who lived in Nashville, Tennessee. Details on this clone: Its specificity is not known.

Here immunoSEQ multiplex PCR was the method, and the copy in TCRdb shows in-frame clones only, minus some. Among approximately 720,000 clones listed, about three quarters were seen once. The sample was memory CD4+ T cells sorted from blood. Subset reported: CD45RA-negative fraction. The V call is TRBV28, the J call TRBJ2-7, with TRBD1 matching 8 bases. The source of this sequence is a woman under 40 in good health. DNA for the CDR3: TGTGCCAGCACGGTATCGCAGGGGGCGCGGGAGCAGTACTTC. Protein product: CASTVSQGAREQYF.